Listed below are T cell receptor beta chains from one sample, sequenced in a study of PD-1 blockade in classical Hodgkin lymphoma. The table came from immunoSEQ multiplex PCR; TCRdb's copy has only in-frame clones and leaves some out. The data show some 96,000 clones, approximately 80% seen once. This sample comprised peripheral blood mononuclear cells (PBMCs), obtained at baseline. Every receptor here comes from a human donor with classical Hodgkin lymphoma. The CDR3 runs from the conserved cysteine through the conserved F or W. The order of the fields is D gene, V gene, clone size, J gene, CDR3 protein, CDR3 DNA. D genes are given only for firm matches. Clone size is shown for a subset of rows, as once, few, many or a class of expanded clone.

>.|TRBV7-2|few|TRBJ2-1
CASSLAAGMRYNEQFF
TGTGCCAGCAGCTTAGCGGCGGGGATGAGATACAATGAGCAGTTCTTC
>TRBD2|TRBV30|.|TRBJ2-7
CAWSVSGGAYEQYF
TGTGCCTGGAGTGTTAGTGGGGGGGCCTACGAGCAGTACTTC
>TRBD2|TRBV4-2|.|TRBJ2-2
CASSQSLAGGPTGELFF
TGTGCCAGCAGCCAGAGTCTAGCGGGAGGCCCCACCGGGGAGCTGTTTTTT
>.|TRBV19|.|TRBJ2-5
CATRPGTQAETQYF
TGTGCCACTCGCCCCGGGACCCAAGCGGAGACCCAGTACTTC
>.|TRBV5-5|.|TRBJ1-3
CASSIGPGSGNTIYF
TGTGCCAGCAGCATCGGGCCTGGCTCTGGAAACACCATATATTTT
>TRBD1|TRBV10-3|.|TRBJ2-2
CAITGTGYTGELFF
TGTGCCATTACCGGGACAGGGTACACCGGGGAGCTGTTTTTT
>.|TRBV6-5|.|TRBJ2-1
CASSFRVSNEQFF
TGTGCCAGCAGTTTCAGGGTCTCCAATGAGCAGTTCTTC
>.|TRBV18|.|TRBJ1-4
CASSPPASEKLFF
TGTGCCAGCTCACCACCGGCAAGTGAAAAACTGTTTTTT
>TRBD1|TRBV9|.|TRBJ2-7
CASSPRTGSYEQYF
TGTGCCAGCAGCCCCCGGACAGGGTCCTACGAGCAGTACTTC
>.|TRBV18|.|TRBJ1-1
CASSPPGFTEAFF
TGTGCCAGCTCACCACCCGGGTTTACTGAAGCTTTCTTT
>.|TRBV9|once|TRBJ1-1
CASSVHERGRGNTEAFF
TGTGCCAGCAGCGTCCACGAGAGGGGACGGGGAAACACTGAAGCTTTCTTT
>.|TRBV5-4|few|TRBJ1-3
CASSPGFGSGNTIYF
TGTGCCAGCAGCCCAGGGTTCGGGTCTGGAAACACCATATATTTT
>.|TRBV28|.|TRBJ1-1
CASSLYSNTEAFF
TGTGCCAGCAGTTTATACTCGAACACTGAAGCTTTCTTT
>TRBD1|TRBV6-1|.|TRBJ2-1
CASSLTGGYNEQFF
TGTGCCAGCAGTCTGACAGGGGGTTACAATGAGCAGTTCTTC
>.|TRBV27|.|TRBJ2-7
CASSFSIPALPPYEQYF
TGTGCCAGCAGTTTTTCAATTCCGGCCCTACCCCCCTACGAGCAGTACTTC
>.|TRBV2|.|TRBJ1-2
CASRTGSSGYTF
TGTGCCAGCAGAACAGGGTCCAGTGGCTACACCTTC
>.|TRBV9|.|TRBJ2-1
CASSVAGDYNEQFF
TGTGCCAGCAGCGTAGCGGGAGACTACAATGAGCAGTTCTTC
>.|TRBV29-1|.|TRBJ2-3
CSVEVGALRDTQYF
TGCAGCGTTGAAGTAGGGGCGCTGCGAGATACGCAGTATTTT
>.|TRBV29-1|.|TRBJ1-2
CSVEGYTF
TGCAGCGTTGAAGGCTACACCTTC
>TRBD2|TRBV29-1|.|TRBJ2-7
CSVVVAGGPSSYEQYF
TGCAGCGTAGTGGTAGCGGGAGGCCCGAGCTCCTACGAGCAGTACTTC
>.|TRBV7-6|once|TRBJ2-1
CASSDGTINEQFF
TGTGCCAGCAGCGACGGGACCATCAATGAGCAGTTCTTC
>.|TRBV25-1|.|TRBJ2-5
CASSESLQRETQYF
TGTGCCAGCAGTGAATCCCTCCAGCGAGAGACCCAGTACTTC
>.|TRBV7-9|.|TRBJ1-4
CASSLAGSNEKLFF
TGTGCCAGCAGCTTAGCGGGGTCTAATGAAAAACTGTTTTTT
>.|TRBV11-2|.|TRBJ2-7
CASSLVGSYYEQYF
TGTGCCAGCAGCTTAGTGGGTTCTTACTACGAGCAGTACTTC
>TRBD2|TRBV11-2|.|TRBJ2-7
CASSTDGGTYEQYF
TGTGCCAGCAGCACAGACGGGGGGACCTACGAGCAGTACTTC
>.|TRBV7-2|.|TRBJ1-2
CASSFPGVYGYTF
TGTGCCAGCAGCTTCCCAGGTGTCTATGGCTACACCTTC
>.|TRBV7-2|.|TRBJ1-3
CASSPGSGTGNTIYF
TGTGCCAGCAGCCCCGGGAGCGGCACTGGAAACACCATATATTTT
>TRBD1|TRBV5-6|.|TRBJ1-5
CASSSGQGRQPQHF
TGTGCCAGCAGCTCCGGACAGGGCAGACAGCCCCAGCATTTT
>TRBD2|TRBV15|.|TRBJ2-5
CATRPLARQETQYF
TGTGCCACCAGGCCACTAGCGAGACAAGAGACCCAGTACTTC
>.|TRBV9|.|TRBJ2-7
CASSVGGNSYEQYF
TGTGCCAGCAGCGTAGGTGGTAATTCCTACGAGCAGTACTTC
>TRBD2|TRBV5-1|.|TRBJ2-2
CASSLEAAGAAGELFF
TGCGCCAGCAGCTTGGAGGCAGCGGGAGCGGCCGGGGAGCTGTTTTTT
>TRBD1|TRBV23-1|.|TRBJ1-4
CASSKRDRVPAGEKLFF
TGCGCCAGCAGTAAAAGGGACAGGGTCCCAGCTGGTGAAAAACTGTTTTTT
>.|TRBV9|.|TRBJ2-7
CASSVADPARDREQYF
TGTGCCAGCAGCGTAGCCGATCCGGCGAGGGACCGCGAGCAGTACTTC
>.|TRBV6-5|.|TRBJ2-3
CASSPYVFTDTQYF
TGTGCCAGCAGTCCCTACGTATTCACAGATACGCAGTATTTT
>.|TRBV5-5|.|TRBJ2-7
CASRDRVYEQYF
TGTGCCAGCAGAGACAGAGTTTACGAGCAGTACTTC
>.|TRBV29-1|.|TRBJ1-4
CSVMDGYEKLFF
TGCAGCGTTATGGACGGGTATGAAAAACTGTTTTTT
>.|TRBV30|.|TRBJ1-1
CAWTTGPLSNTEAFF
TGTGCCTGGACGACAGGCCCGTTGTCGAACACTGAAGCTTTCTTT
>.|TRBV2|.|TRBJ1-1
CASSERAGRAFF
TGTGCCAGCAGTGAAAGGGCAGGGAGAGCTTTCTTT
>TRBD1|TRBV5-1|.|TRBJ2-2
CASSLVRTGGDWSTGELFF
TGCGCCAGCAGCTTGGTTCGGACAGGGGGGGATTGGTCCACCGGGGAGCTGTTTTTT
>.|TRBV6-1|few|TRBJ1-1
CASSEALPGPGAGTEAFF
TGTGCCAGCAGTGAAGCGCTTCCCGGGCCGGGGGCTGGGACTGAAGCTTTCTTT
>.|TRBV15|.|TRBJ2-1
CATSDRGSSYNEQFF
TGTGCCACCTCAGACCGGGGGAGCTCCTACAATGAGCAGTTCTTC
>.|TRBV5-1|.|TRBJ2-1
CASSFLYGVNEQFF
TGCGCCAGCAGCTTCCTTTACGGCGTCAATGAGCAGTTCTTC
>TRBD2|TRBV7-3|.|TRBJ2-3
CASSFSGRAKDTQYF
TGTGCCAGCAGCTTTAGCGGGAGGGCCAAAGATACGCAGTATTTT
>TRBD1|TRBV9|.|TRBJ1-3
CASSVSGTASGNTIYF
TGTGCCAGCAGTGTCTCCGGGACAGCATCTGGAAACACCATATATTTT
>.|TRBV10-3|.|TRBJ1-5
CAISESAGVGNQPQHF
TGTGCCATCAGTGAGTCGGCCGGGGTAGGCAATCAGCCCCAGCATTTT
>TRBD2|TRBV7-9|.|TRBJ2-1
CASSLAGGGNEQFF
TGTGCCAGCAGCTTAGCTGGCGGGGGCAATGAGCAGTTCTTC
>.|TRBV10-3|few|TRBJ1-1
CAISSGENTEAFF
TGTGCCATCAGTTCCGGGGAGAACACTGAAGCTTTCTTT
>.|TRBV10-1|.|TRBJ2-5
CASQAVTQETQYF
TGCGCCAGCCAAGCGGTTACTCAAGAGACCCAGTACTTC
>.|TRBV2|.|TRBJ1-1
CASRDPPGGRTEAFF
TGTGCCAGCAGAGATCCCCCGGGGGGGAGGACTGAAGCTTTCTTT
>.|TRBV7-3|once|TRBJ1-2
CASSLTGWAREGYTF
TGTGCCAGCAGCTTAACGGGTTGGGCCAGGGAAGGCTACACCTTC
>.|TRBV9|.|TRBJ1-1
CASSAKVERNTEAFF
TGTGCCAGCAGCGCAAAAGTGGAAAGGAACACTGAAGCTTTCTTT
>TRBD2|TRBV11-3|.|TRBJ2-5
CASSPGTSGQETQYF
TGTGCCAGCAGCCCAGGGACTAGCGGACAAGAGACCCAGTACTTC
>.|TRBV10-3|.|TRBJ2-5
CAISESTRGRGRETQYF
TGTGCCATCAGTGAGTCGACTCGAGGGAGAGGGAGGGAGACCCAGTACTTC
>.|TRBV11-2|.|TRBJ2-7
CASTHEGEQYF
TGTGCCAGCACCCACGAGGGGGAGCAGTACTTC
>TRBD1|TRBV19|.|TRBJ2-5
CASSAGTAQETQYF
TGTGCCAGTAGTGCTGGGACAGCACAAGAGACCCAGTACTTC
>TRBD2|TRBV4-1|.|TRBJ2-7
CASSQGASGVYEQYF
TGCGCCAGCAGCCAAGGGGCTAGCGGAGTCTACGAGCAGTACTTC
>.|TRBV30|.|TRBJ1-4
CAWIGQYNEKLFF
TGTGCCTGGATCGGACAGTATAATGAAAAACTGTTTTTT